These 3 T cell receptor beta chains were sequenced from one sample in a study of T cells in Graves' hyperthyroidism and ophthalmopathy. The investigators amplified TCR beta CDR3 regions from RNA transcripts. HTBI primers drove first-round RT-PCR of the TCR CDR3. TCRdb re-called the multiplex PCR reads with MiXCR, one entry per CDR3 protein. The sample includes 400,000 or so distinct CDR3 sequences, around 15% seen only once; the top ten take roughly a fifth. The material sequenced was blood. The receptor source for this set is a woman aged 55-69 years with Graves' ophthalmopathy.

The chain couples TRBV13 to TRBJ2-6; either TRBD1 or TRBD2 may fit D (5 bases each). CDR1 is PRHDT and CDR2 is FYEKMQ in the germline V gene (reference sequence). V was shortened by 5 bases and J by 2 bases, with 10 bases between the two germline ends. This CDR3 has 15 amino acids. The CDR3 here is CASSHRGPGANVLTF. The CDR3 DNA reads as TGTGCCAGCAGCCACCGGGGCCCTGGGGCCAACGTCCTGACTTTC.

In its sample, this clonotype was seen many times. The chain has TRBV6-1 and TRBJ2-1, with D possibly being TRBD2 (7 bases). The CDR3 is 14 amino acids. From germline, CDR1 is MNHNS and CDR2 SASEGT. Trimming cost V 3 bases and J 6 bases, with 12 bases left between them. CDR3 sequence (DNA): TGTGCCAGCAGTGAGGGGGGGCCAAGCAATGAGCAGTTCTTC. Amino acids: CASSEGGPSNEQFF.

There are many counts of this clonotype. The V gene is TRBV5-1, the J gene TRBJ2-5, with TRBD2 as a possible D gene (6 bases). Per germline, CDR1 SGHRS and CDR2 YFSETQ. Trimming took off 0 bases at V and 3 bases at J, with 15 bases between the two ends. The CDR3 runs to 16 residues. Here the CDR3 reads CASSLAGGLTEETQYF. CDR3 sequence (DNA): TGCGCCAGCAGCTTGGCCGGCGGACTAACCGAAGAGACCCAGTACTTC.